The T cell receptor (beta chain) described here comes from a study of T cell responses to AZD1222 COVID-19 vaccine. Produced via immunoSEQ multiplex PCR; TCRdb's table is partial and in-frame only. The data contain around 150,000 clones, 92% of them singletons. As regards this clone: Antigen: not known.

Study-wide points: Seropositivity was recorded at baseline in only 6 or 7 AZD1222 recipients.

This specimen consisted of peripheral blood, obtained 28 days after the second AZD1222 dose. The sequence was collected from an adult who received the AZD1222 COVID-19 vaccine.

CDR3 bases: TGTGCCAGCAGTGATCGAGTGTCAGGGCACAATCAGCCCCAGCATTTT. This encodes CASSDRVSGHNQPQHF. The chain combines TRBV2 with TRBJ1-5, with D possibly being TRBD1 (5 bases). The CDR3 is 16 amino acids. From germline, CDR1 is SNHLY and CDR2 FYNNEI. The germline V and J ends were trimmed by 3 bases and 3 bases, with 15 bases remaining between them.